The 18 T cell receptor beta chains presented below share a single source sample, sequenced in a study of beta chain features in type 1 diabetes. Study-wide results and limits: All four CD4+ subsets from Type 1 diabetes patients carried moderately but significantly shorter TCRB CDR3s.

Expressed TCRB transcripts got sequenced, as all isolated RNA was reverse transcribed. TCRdb's copy holds only in-frame clones and misses some; the assay was immunoSEQ multiplex PCR. The table lists nearly 700,000 clones, around an eighth of them singletons. No antigen is known for these receptors. The sequenced material came from naive CD4+ T cells from blood. The receptors originated from a man aged 18 to 29 with type 1 diabetes.

The J gene is TRBJ2-5, the V gene TRBV7-6; 7 bases fit TRBD1. The J segment lost 2 bases and the V segment lost 4 bases, leaving 1 base of the junction unmatched. Germline-derived CDR1 and CDR2 are SGHVS and FNYEAQ. The CDR3 runs to 13 residues. In nucleotides, the CDR3 is TGTGCCAGCAGCTGGGGACAGCAAGAGACCCAGTACTTC. Translation: CASSWGQQETQYF.

The rearrangement joins TRBV19 to TRBJ1-1; 7 nucleotides match TRBD1. Germline values: CDR1 LNHDA, CDR2 SQIVND (reference sequence). This CDR3 region has 14 residues. V gave up 7 bases and J gave up 7 bases; unmatched junction bases: 12. CDR3 amino acids: CASTLDGQVVEAFF. The CDR3 DNA reads TGTGCCAGTACCCTAGACGGACAGGTGGTTGAAGCTTTCTTT. Filled out from reference TRBV19 and TRBJ1-1, the complete variable domain reads DGGITQSPKYLFRKEGQNVTLSCEQNLNHDAMYWYRQDPGQGLRLIYYSQIVNDFQKGDIAEGYSVSREKKESFPLTVTSAQKNPTAFYLCASTLDGQVVEAFFGQGTRLTVV.

The chain employs TRBV18 and TRBJ2-7; tentatively, D is TRBD1 (6 bases). Germline CDR1 and CDR2: KGHSH and LQKENI. This CDR3 spans 13 amino acids. V was shortened by 3 bases and J by 5 bases, with 11 bases between the two germline ends. The CDR3 reads CASSPGAGDEQYF. The CDR3 DNA reads as TGTGCCAGCTCACCCGGCGCAGGGGACGAGCAGTACTTC.

The V call is TRBV7-9, the J call TRBJ1-2; D is uncertain. Germline values: CDR1 SEHNR, CDR2 FQNEAQ (reference sequence). CDR3 length: 16 residues. The V gene lost 7 bases and the J gene lost 2 bases, with 20 bases spanning the gap. CDR3: CASIPTEGRSNYGYTF. CDR3 DNA sequence: TGTGCCAGCATCCCCACAGAGGGCAGATCAAACTATGGCTACACCTTC.

This clone was seen only a few times. The CDR3 loop is CASSLQGAQPQHF. CDR3 in DNA: TGTGCCAGCAGCTTACAGGGGGCTCAGCCCCAGCATTTT. The chain joins TRBV7-2 to TRBJ1-5; TRBD1 agrees at 8 bases. The V segment lost 2 bases and the J segment 6 bases; nucleotides outside the gene matches: 0. The CDR3 sequence is 13 residues long. Germline CDR1 and CDR2: SGHTA and FQGNSA.

As regards this clone: Other nucleotide sequences in the sample specify the same CDR3. V usage is TRBV2 and J usage is TRBJ1-5, with 8 positions matching TRBD1. Germline CDR1 is SNHLY and CDR2 is FYNNEI. The CDR3 totals 14 residues. After removal of 4 bases from V and 1 base from J, the junction contained 0 bases not matched to a gene. CDR3 loop: CASSGTGSNQPQHF. DNA for the CDR3: TGTGCCAGCAGTGGGACAGGGAGCAATCAGCCCCAGCATTTT. Looking up the rest from reference TRBV2 and TRBJ1-5 gives the full variable domain: EPEVTQTPSHQVTQMGQEVILRCVPISNHLYFYWYRQILGQKVEFLVSFYNNEISEKSEIFDDQFSVERPDGSNFTLKIRSTKLEDSAMYFCASSGTGSNQPQHFGDGTRLSIL.

V usage is TRBV5-1 and J usage is TRBJ2-1; TRBD1 agrees at 12 bases. Germline loops: CDR1 SGHRS, CDR2 YFSETQ. The J segment lost 8 bases and the V segment lost 1 base, leaving 4 bases of the junction unmatched. The CDR3 runs to 15 residues. CDR3 protein: CASSLPGTGGDEQFF. For the CDR3, the DNA is TGCGCCAGCAGCTTGCCCGGGACAGGGGGCGATGAGCAGTTCTTC.

The chain couples TRBV9 to TRBJ1-1; no clear D. This CDR3 has 14 amino acids. CDR1 and CDR2 from the germline V gene are SGDLS and YYNGEE. The V end lost 0 bases, the J end lost 3 bases, and 9 bases lay between the germline ends. CDR3 DNA sequence: TGTGCCAGCAGCGTAGGGTCGGGGTACACTGAAGCTTTCTTT. This sequence encodes CASSVGSGYTEAFF.

Here the CDR3 DNA reads TGTGCCACCAGCAGAGGAGACGGGGAGCTGTTTTTT. This codes for CATSRGDGELFF. The chain combines TRBV15 with TRBJ2-2; D is uncertain. CDR3 size: 12 residues. V was cut by 1 base and J by 7 bases, with 4 bases left in between. CDR1 and CDR2 (germline): LNHNV, YYDKDF (reference sequence).

The chain employs TRBV30 and TRBJ2-3; no definite D call. CDR1 is GTSNPN, CDR2 SVGIG, per germline (reference sequence). The CDR3 spans 12 residues. Trimming removed 0 bases from V and 2 bases from J, with 3 bases in between. In DNA, the CDR3 is TGTGCCTGGAGTGTAACCACAGATACGCAGTATTTT. Translating gives CAWSVTTDTQYF.

The V call is TRBV5-1, the J call TRBJ2-5, with D perhaps TRBD2 (6 bases). CDR1 and CDR2 from the germline V gene are SGHRS and YFSETQ. Trimming pared 4 bases from V and 3 bases from J, leaving 13 bases between. This CDR3 region has 14 residues. The CDR3 nucleotides read TGCGCCAGCAGCCTAGCGACGCCCAAAGAGACCCAGTACTTC. It specifies CASSLATPKETQYF.

In this sample, this clone turned up a few times. The chain employs TRBV30 and TRBJ1-1; TRBD1 aligns across 10 bases. The germline V gene encodes CDR1 GTSNPN and CDR2 SVGIG (reference sequence). The CDR3 loop spans 16 amino acids. Unmatched junction bases numbered 10, after V lost 2 bases and J lost 4 bases. DNA for the CDR3: TGTGCCTGGAGTCCTTTTGCGGGACAGGGGACCACTGAAGCTTTCTTT. Its translation is CAWSPFAGQGTTEAFF.

The chain employs TRBV7-2 and TRBJ2-7, with D perhaps being TRBD1 or TRBD2 (5 bases each). The CDR3 consists of 12 residues. Trimming removed 5 bases from V and 4 bases from J, with 9 bases in between. Germline values: CDR1 SGHTA, CDR2 FQGNSA. CDR3 sequence reads: CASSPGRYEQYF. DNA for the CDR3: TGTGCCAGCAGCCCGGGACGGTACGAGCAGTACTTC.

The chain carries TRBV19 and TRBJ1-5, with TRBD1 as a possible D gene (6 bases). The V and J ends lost 7 bases and 0 bases respectively, with 13 bases between them. The CDR3 length is 15 residues. The germline V gene encodes CDR1 LNHDA and CDR2 SQIVND (reference sequence). The CDR3 nucleotides read TGTGCCAGTACGAGCCGACAGGTTAGCAATCAGCCCCAGCATTTT. Translation: CASTSRQVSNQPQHF.

The rearrangement joins TRBV18 to TRBJ2-3, with 7 bases matching TRBD2. Trimming removed 5 bases from V and 6 bases from J; junction bases left unmatched: 2. Germline V CDR1 and CDR2: KGHSH, LQKENI. The CDR3 consists of 12 residues. The CDR3 DNA reads as TGTGCCAGCTCAGCACTAGCGGATACGCAGTATTTT. It translates to CASSALADTQYF.

This clone was seen a handful of times. V and J are TRBV10-3 and TRBJ1-1; tentative D call: TRBD1 (5 bases). Germline loops: CDR1 ENHRY, CDR2 SYGVKD. This CDR3 comprises 14 residues. V lost 0 bases, J lost 3 bases, and 8 bases lay in between. CDR3 protein: CAISESVGDTEAFF. Written as DNA, the CDR3 is TGTGCCATCAGTGAGTCCGTGGGGGACACTGAAGCTTTCTTT.

This clone appeared a few times. The J gene is TRBJ2-7, the V gene TRBV2; 10 nucleotides agree with TRBD1. This CDR3 is built from 17 residues. Germline V CDR1 and CDR2: SNHLY, FYNNEI. The trim removed 8 bases at V and 1 base at J, leaving 14 bases unmatched. CDR3 sequence: CASFGTGVFSGSYEQYF. CDR3 in DNA: TGTGCCAGCTTCGGGACAGGGGTTTTTAGCGGTTCCTACGAGCAGTACTTC.

This clone turned up a few times. The rearrangement links TRBV30 to TRBJ2-5; 7 bases agree with TRBD1. V trimming: 2 bases; J trimming: 5 bases; junction bases outside the gene matches: 5. Germline assignment: CDR1 GTSNPN and CDR2 SVGIG (reference sequence). The CDR3 extends over 13 amino acids. CDR3: CAWSSGTAETQYF. The DNA of the CDR3 is TGTGCCTGGAGTTCCGGGACAGCGGAGACCCAGTACTTC. Combining the CDR3 with reference TRBV30 and TRBJ2-5 gives the whole variable domain SQTIHQWPATLVQPVGSPLSLECTVEGTSNPNLYWYRQAAGRGLQLLFYSVGIGQISSEVPQNLSASRPQDRQFILSSKKLLLSDSGFYLCAWSSGTAETQYFGPGTRLLVL.